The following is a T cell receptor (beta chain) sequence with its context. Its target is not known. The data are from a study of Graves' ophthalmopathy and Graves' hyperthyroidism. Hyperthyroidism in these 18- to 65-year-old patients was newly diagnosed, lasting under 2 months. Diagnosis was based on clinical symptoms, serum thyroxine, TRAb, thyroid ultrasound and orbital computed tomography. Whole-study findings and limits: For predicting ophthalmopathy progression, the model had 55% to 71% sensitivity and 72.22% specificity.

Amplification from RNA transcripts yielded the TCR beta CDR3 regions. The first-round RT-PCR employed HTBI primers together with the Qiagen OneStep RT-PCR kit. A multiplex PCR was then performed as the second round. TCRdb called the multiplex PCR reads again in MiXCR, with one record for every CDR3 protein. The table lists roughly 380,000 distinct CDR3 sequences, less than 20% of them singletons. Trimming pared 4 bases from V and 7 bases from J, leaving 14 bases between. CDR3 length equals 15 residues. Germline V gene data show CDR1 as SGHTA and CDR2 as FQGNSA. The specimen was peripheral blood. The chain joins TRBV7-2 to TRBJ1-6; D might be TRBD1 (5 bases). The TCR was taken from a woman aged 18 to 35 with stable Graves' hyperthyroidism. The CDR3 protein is CASSSSGDWNSPLHF. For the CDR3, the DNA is TGTGCCAGCAGCTCCTCGGGGGACTGGAATTCACCCCTCCACTTT. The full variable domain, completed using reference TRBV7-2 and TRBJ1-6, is GAGVSQSPSNKVTEKGKDVELRCDPISGHTALYWYRQSLGQGLEFLIYFQGNSAPDKSGLPSDRFSAERTGGSVSTLTIQRTQQEDSAVYLCASSSSGDWNSPLHFGNGTRLTVT.